This T cell receptor (beta chain) was captured in a study of T cells in Graves' hyperthyroidism and ophthalmopathy. Amplification of TCR beta CDR3 regions was performed using RNA transcripts as template. TCR CDR3 regions were first amplified by RT-PCR with HTBI primers. TCRdb used MiXCR to reprocess the multiplex PCR reads, holding one entry per CDR3 protein. The data hold hundreds of thousands of distinct CDR3 sequences, with more than 12% observed a single time. The sample holds many counts of this clonotype. Between the trimmed V and J ends, which lost 2 bases and 8 bases, there was a span of 16 bases. The CDR3 length is 14 residues. The germline gives CDR1 DFQATT, CDR2 SNEGSKA (reference sequence).

What was sequenced was blood. The chain couples TRBV20-1 to TRBJ2-1; D remains ambiguous. The receptor comes from a woman aged 25-40 years with Graves' hyperthyroidism. The CDR3 here is CSARWNSLSYEQFF. DNA for the CDR3: TGCAGTGCTAGATGGAATTCCCTTTCGTATGAGCAGTTCTTC.